One sample yielded the 2 T cell receptor beta chains listed below, sequenced in a study of OX40 agonist ivuxolimab in advanced cancers. Assay: immunoSEQ multiplex PCR; the TCRdb copy retains only in-frame clones and omits some. This table has approximately 80,000 clones, 80% to 95% appearing once. The sample consisted of CD4+ or CD8+ T cells sorted from blood, taken in a trial of the OX40 agonist ivuxolimab. These receptors all come from an adult with an advanced solid tumor such as melanoma, head and neck, liver or kidney cancer.

The chain combines TRBV6-5 with TRBJ2-2; D is perhaps TRBD2 (6 bases). Trimming pared 1 base from V and 0 bases from J, leaving 9 bases between. CDR3 length equals 16 residues. Germline CDR1 and CDR2: MNHEY and SVGAGI. DNA for the CDR3: TGTGCCAGCAGTTACTGGAGGGGTTCGAACACCGGGGAGCTGTTTTTT. It translates to CASSYWRGSNTGELFF.

V gene TRBV2 combines with J gene TRBJ2-1, with 8 bases aligning to TRBD1. CDR3 size: 13 residues. Per germline, CDR1 SNHLY and CDR2 FYNNEI. After removal of 6 bases from V and 11 bases from J, the junction contained 9 bases not matched to a gene. CDR3 coding DNA: TGTGCCAGCAGGGACGGGACAGGAGGAAAGCAGTTCTTC. The encoded protein is CASRDGTGGKQFF.